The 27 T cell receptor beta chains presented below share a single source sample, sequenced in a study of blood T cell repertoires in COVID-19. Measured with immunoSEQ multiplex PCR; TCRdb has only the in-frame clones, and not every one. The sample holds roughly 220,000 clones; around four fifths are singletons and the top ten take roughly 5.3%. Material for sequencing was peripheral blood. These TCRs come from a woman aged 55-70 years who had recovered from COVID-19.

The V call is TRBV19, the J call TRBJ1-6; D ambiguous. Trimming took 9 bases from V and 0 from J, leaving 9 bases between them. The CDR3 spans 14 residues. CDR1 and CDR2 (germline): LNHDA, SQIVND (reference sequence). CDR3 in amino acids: CARDWSSYNSPLHF. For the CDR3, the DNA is TGTGCCAGGGACTGGAGCTCCTATAATTCACCCCTCCACTTT.

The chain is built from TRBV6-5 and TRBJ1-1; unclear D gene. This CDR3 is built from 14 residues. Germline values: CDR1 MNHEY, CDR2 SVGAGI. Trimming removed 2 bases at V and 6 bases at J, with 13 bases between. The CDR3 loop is CASSYAGGIPEAFF. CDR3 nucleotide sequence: TGTGCCAGCAGTTACGCCGGAGGGATCCCTGAAGCTTTCTTT.

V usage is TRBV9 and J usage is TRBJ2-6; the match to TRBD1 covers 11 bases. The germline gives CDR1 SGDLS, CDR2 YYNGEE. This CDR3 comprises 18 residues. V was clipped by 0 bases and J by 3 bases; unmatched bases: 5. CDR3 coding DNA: TGTGCCAGCAGCGTAGTGAGGACAGGGGGCTTTGGGGCCAACGTCCTGACTTTC. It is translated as CASSVVRTGGFGANVLTF.

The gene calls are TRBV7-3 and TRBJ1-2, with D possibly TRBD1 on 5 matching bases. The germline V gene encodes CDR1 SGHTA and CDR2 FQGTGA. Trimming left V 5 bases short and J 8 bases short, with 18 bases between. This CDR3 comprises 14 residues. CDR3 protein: CASSPTRDSGGYTF. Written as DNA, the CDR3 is TGTGCCAGCAGCCCTACCCGGGACTCTGGGGGCTACACCTTC.

Here the CDR3 reads CASSLGDNSNQPQHF. The CDR3 nucleotides read TGTGCCAGCAGCTTAGGAGACAATAGCAATCAGCCCCAGCATTTT. The chain employs TRBV13 and TRBJ1-5; D remains ambiguous. This CDR3 has 15 amino acids. The V end was cut by 0 bases, the J end by 0 bases, with 6 bases between. The germline CDR1 and CDR2 sequences are PRHDT and FYEKMQ (reference sequence).

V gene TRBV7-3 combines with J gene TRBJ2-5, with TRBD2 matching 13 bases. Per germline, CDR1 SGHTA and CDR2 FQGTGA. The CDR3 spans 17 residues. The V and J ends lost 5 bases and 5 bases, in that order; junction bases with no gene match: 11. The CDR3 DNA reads TGTGCCAGCAGCCCTGGAACTAGCGGGGGGGCCGGTGAGACCCAGTACTTC. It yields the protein CASSPGTSGGAGETQYF.

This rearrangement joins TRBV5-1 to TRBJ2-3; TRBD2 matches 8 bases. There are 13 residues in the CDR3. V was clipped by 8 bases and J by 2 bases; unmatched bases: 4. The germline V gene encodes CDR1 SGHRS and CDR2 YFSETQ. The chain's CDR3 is CASAGGLTDTQYF. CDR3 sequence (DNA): TGCGCCAGTGCGGGGGGACTCACAGATACGCAGTATTTT. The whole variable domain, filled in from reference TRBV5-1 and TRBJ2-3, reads KAGVTQTPRYLIKTRGQQVTLSCSPISGHRSVSWYQQTPGQGLQFLFEYFSETQRNKGNFPGRFSGRQFSNSRSEMNVSTLELGDSALYLCASAGGLTDTQYFGPGTRLTVL.

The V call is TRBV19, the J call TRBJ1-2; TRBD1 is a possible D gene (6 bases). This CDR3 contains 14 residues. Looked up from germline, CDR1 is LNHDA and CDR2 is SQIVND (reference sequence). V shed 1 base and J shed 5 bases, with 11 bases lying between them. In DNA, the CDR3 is TGTGCCAGTAGTATAGGGACAGACACGTATGGCTACACCTTC. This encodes CASSIGTDTYGYTF.

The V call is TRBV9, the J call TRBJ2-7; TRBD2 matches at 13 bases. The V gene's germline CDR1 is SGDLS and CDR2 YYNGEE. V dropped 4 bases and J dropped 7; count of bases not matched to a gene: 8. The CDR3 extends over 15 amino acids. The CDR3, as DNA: TGTGCCAGCAGCCCTAACGGACTAGCGGGGGAAGAGCAGTACTTC. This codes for CASSPNGLAGEEQYF.

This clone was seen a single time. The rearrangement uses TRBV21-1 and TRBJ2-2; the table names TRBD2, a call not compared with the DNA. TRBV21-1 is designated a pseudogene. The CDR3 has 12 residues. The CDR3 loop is CASSPHTGELFF. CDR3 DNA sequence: TGTGCCAGCAGCCCTCACACCGGGGAGCTGTTTTTT.

The CDR3 sequence: CSVEYRDRGTEAFF. DNA for the CDR3: TGCAGCGTTGAATACCGGGACAGGGGCACTGAAGCTTTCTTT. The rearrangement links TRBV29-1 to TRBJ1-1, with 10 bases identical to TRBD1. With 2 bases clipped from V and 4 bases from J, the junction kept 4 bases outside the gene matches. This CDR3 spans 14 amino acids. CDR1 SQVTM and CDR2 ANQGSEA come from the germline V gene.

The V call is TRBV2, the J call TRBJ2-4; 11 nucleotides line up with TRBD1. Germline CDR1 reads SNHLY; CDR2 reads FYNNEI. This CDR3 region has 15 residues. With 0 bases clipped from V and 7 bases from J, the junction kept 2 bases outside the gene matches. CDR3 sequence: CASSEAGQGGNIQYF. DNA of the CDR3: TGTGCCAGCAGTGAAGCGGGACAGGGGGGGAACATTCAGTACTTC.

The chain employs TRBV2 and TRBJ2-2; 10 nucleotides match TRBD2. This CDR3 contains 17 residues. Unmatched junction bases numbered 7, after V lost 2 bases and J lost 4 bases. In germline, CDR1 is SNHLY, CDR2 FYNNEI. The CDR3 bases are TGTGCCAGCAGTGAACGGAGGGTAGCGGGGGGCACCGGGGAGCTGTTTTTT. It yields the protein CASSERRVAGGTGELFF.

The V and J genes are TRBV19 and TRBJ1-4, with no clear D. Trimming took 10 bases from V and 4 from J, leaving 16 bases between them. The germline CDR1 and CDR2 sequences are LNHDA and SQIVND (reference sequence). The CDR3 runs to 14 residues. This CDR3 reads CATSASQLNEKLFF. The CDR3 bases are TGTGCCACCTCGGCTTCACAGCTTAATGAAAAACTGTTTTTT.

The CDR3 reads CASSPQGVTEAFF. Written as DNA, the CDR3 is TGTGCCAGCAGTCCCCAGGGGGTGACTGAAGCTTTCTTT. The rearrangement links TRBV2 to TRBJ1-1; 7 bases align to TRBD1. Unmatched junction bases numbered 5, after V lost 5 bases and J lost 5 bases. There are 13 residues in the CDR3. Germline CDR1 is SNHLY and CDR2 is FYNNEI.

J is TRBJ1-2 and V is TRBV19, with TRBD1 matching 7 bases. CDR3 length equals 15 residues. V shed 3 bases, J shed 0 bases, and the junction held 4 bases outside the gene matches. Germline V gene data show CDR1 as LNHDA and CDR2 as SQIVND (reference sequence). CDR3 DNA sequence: TGTGCCAGTAGTATTGCCGGGACAGCTAACTATGGCTACACCTTC. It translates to CASSIAGTANYGYTF.

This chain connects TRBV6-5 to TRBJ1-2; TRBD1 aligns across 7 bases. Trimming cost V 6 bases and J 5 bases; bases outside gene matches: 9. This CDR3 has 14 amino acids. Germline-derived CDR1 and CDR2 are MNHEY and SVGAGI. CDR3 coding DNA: TGTGCCAGCAGCCCCGTCGGACAGGTTTATGGCTACACCTTC. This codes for CASSPVGQVYGYTF.

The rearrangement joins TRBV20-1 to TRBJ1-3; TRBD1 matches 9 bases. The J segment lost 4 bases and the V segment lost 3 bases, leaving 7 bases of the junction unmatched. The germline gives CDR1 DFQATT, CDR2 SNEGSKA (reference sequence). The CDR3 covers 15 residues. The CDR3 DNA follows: TGCAGTGCTAGTCGGGACAGGGTATCGGGAAACACCATATATTTT. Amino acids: CSASRDRVSGNTIYF.

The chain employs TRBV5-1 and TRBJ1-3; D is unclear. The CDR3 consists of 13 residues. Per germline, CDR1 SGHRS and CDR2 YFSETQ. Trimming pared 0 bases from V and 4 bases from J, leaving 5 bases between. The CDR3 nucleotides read TGCGCCAGCAGCTTGGCCGGGGGAAACACCATATATTTT. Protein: CASSLAGGNTIYF.

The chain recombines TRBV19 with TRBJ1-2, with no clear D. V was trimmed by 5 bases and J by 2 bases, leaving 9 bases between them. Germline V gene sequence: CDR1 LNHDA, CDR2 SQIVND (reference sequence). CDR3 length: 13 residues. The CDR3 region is CASSFTANYGYTF. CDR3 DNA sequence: TGTGCCAGTAGTTTTACAGCAAACTATGGCTACACCTTC.

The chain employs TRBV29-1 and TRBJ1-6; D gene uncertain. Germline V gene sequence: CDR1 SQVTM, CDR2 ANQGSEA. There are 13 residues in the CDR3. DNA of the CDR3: TGCAGGGGAGGGAGCTCCTATAATTCACCCCTCCACTTT. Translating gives CRGGSSYNSPLHF.

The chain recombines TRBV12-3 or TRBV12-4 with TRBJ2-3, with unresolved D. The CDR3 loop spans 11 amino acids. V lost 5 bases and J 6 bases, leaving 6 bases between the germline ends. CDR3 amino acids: CASSPADTQYF. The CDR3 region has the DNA TGTGCCAGCAGTCCCGCGGATACGCAGTATTTT.

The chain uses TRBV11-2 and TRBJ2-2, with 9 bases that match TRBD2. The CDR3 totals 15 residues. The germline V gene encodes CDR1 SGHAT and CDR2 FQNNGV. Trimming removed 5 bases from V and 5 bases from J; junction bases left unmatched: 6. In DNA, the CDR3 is TGTGCCAGCAGCCAAATAGCGGGGGCAACCGGGGAGCTGTTTTTT. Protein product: CASSQIAGATGELFF.

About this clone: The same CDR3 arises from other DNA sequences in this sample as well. This chain's CDR3 is CASSQFGTGHSNQPQHF. The CDR3 DNA reads TGTGCCAGCAGCCAATTTGGCACAGGTCATAGTAATCAGCCCCAGCATTTT. The rearrangement links TRBV16 to TRBJ1-5; D is perhaps TRBD1 (5 bases). V lost 1 base and J lost 4, with 17 bases in between. The germline V gene encodes CDR1 KGHSY and CDR2 FQNENV. This CDR3 region has 17 residues.

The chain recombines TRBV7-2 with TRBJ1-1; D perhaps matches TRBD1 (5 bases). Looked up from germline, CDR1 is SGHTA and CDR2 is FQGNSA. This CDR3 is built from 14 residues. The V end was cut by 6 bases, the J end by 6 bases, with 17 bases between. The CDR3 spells CASRLQVARAEAFF. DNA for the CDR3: TGTGCCAGCAGATTACAGGTGGCTCGCGCTGAAGCTTTCTTT.

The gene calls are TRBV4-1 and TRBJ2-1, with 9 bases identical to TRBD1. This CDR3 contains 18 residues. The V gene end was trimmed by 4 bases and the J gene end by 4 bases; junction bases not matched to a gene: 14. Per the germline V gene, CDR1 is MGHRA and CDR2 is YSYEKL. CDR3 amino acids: CASSPRLSTGGIYNEQFF. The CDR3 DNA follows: TGCGCCAGCAGCCCTCGCCTTAGCACAGGGGGCATTTACAATGAGCAGTTCTTC.

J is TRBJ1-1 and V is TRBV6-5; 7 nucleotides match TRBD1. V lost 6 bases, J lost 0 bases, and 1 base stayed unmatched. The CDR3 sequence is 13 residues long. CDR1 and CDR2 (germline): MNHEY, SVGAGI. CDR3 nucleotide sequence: TGTGCCAGCAGGGGACAGTTGAACACTGAAGCTTTCTTT. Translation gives CASRGQLNTEAFF.